These T cell receptor beta chains were read from a single sample in a study of cytomegalovirus exposure and HLA in healthy donors. Assay used: immunoSEQ multiplex PCR; TCRdb lists only in-frame clones, some missing. The sample shows some 130,000 clones, about 80% of them seen only once. The sequenced sample was PBMCs. These receptors were taken from a woman aged 40-49 years in good health and CMV-seronegative. Both conserved end residues are part of each CDR3. Each record gives: CDR3 protein, CDR3 DNA, V gene, D gene, J gene, clone size. A D gene is named only where the DNA matches it firmly. The size entry is marked missing in some rows and otherwise reads once, few, many or a size class.

CDR3: CASSHRQGANYGYTF; DNA: TGCGCCAGCAGCCACAGGCAGGGGGCGAACTATGGCTACACCTTC; V: TRBV4-1; D: TRBD1; J: TRBJ1-2; size: -
CDR3: CASSKTGDQPQHF; DNA: TGTGCCAGCAGCAAGACAGGGGATCAGCCCCAGCATTTT; V: TRBV7-3; D: TRBD1; J: TRBJ1-5; size: -
CDR3: CASQASDGGYTF; DNA: TGTGCCAGCCAGGCCTCTGATGGCGGCTACACCTTC; V: TRBV28; D: -; J: TRBJ1-2; size: -
CDR3: CASSEWDRDIYEQYF; DNA: TGTGCCAGCAGTGAATGGGACAGGGATATTTACGAGCAGTACTTC; V: TRBV2; D: TRBD1; J: TRBJ2-7; size: once
CDR3: CASSPRGQETQYF; DNA: TGTGCCAGCAGCCCCCGGGGCCAAGAGACCCAGTACTTC; V: TRBV7-9; D: -; J: TRBJ2-5; size: -
CDR3: CASSQGRPGELFF; DNA: TGCGCCAGCAGCCAAGGGAGACCCGGGGAGCTGTTTTTT; V: TRBV4-3; D: -; J: TRBJ2-2; size: -
CDR3: CATRSAGAYTDTQYF; DNA: TGTGCCACCCGATCAGCGGGGGCGTACACAGATACGCAGTATTTT; V: TRBV6-1; D: TRBD2; J: TRBJ2-3; size: -
CDR3: CASTYSGTSSYEQYF; DNA: TGTGCCAGCACCTACTCCGGGACTAGCAGCTACGAGCAGTACTTC; V: TRBV28; D: TRBD2; J: TRBJ2-7; size: -
CDR3: CASSLTGLAYQETQYF; DNA: TGCGCCAGCAGCTTGACGGGACTAGCGTACCAAGAGACCCAGTACTTC; V: TRBV5-1; D: TRBD2; J: TRBJ2-5; size: once
CDR3: CASSPGTTGANVLTF; DNA: TGTGCCAGCTCACCCGGGACTACTGGGGCCAACGTCCTGACTTTC; V: TRBV7-2; D: TRBD2; J: TRBJ2-6; size: once
CDR3: CASSEVVPSITGVNQPQHF; DNA: TGTGCCAGCAGTGAAGTTGTCCCTTCGATAACAGGGGTTAATCAGCCCCAGCATTTT; V: TRBV6-1; D: TRBD1; J: TRBJ1-5; size: few